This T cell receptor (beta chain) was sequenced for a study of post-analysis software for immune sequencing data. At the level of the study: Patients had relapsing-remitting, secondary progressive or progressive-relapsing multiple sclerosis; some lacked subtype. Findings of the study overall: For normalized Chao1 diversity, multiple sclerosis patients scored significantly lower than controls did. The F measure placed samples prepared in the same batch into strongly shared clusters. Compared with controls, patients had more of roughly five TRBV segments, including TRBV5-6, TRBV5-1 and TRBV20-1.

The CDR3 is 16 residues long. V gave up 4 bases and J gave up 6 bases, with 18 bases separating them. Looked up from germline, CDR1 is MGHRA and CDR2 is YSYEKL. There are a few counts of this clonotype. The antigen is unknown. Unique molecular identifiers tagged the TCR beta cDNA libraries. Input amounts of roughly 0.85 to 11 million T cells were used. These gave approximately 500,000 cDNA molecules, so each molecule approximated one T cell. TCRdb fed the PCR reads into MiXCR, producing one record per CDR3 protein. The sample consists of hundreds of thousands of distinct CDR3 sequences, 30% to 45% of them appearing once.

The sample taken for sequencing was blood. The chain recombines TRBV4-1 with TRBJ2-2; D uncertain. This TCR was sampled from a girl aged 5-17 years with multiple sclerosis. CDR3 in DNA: TGCGCCAGCAGCCTCAGTCTCCTCCACGGCCCCGGGGAGCTGTTTTTT. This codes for CASSLSLLHGPGELFF.